The 18 T cell receptor beta chains below were found in one sample sequenced in a study of blood T cell repertoires in COVID-19. The table came from immunoSEQ multiplex PCR; TCRdb's copy has only in-frame clones and leaves some out. The sample holds about 50,000 clones, roughly 76% seen once. Sequencing was done on a sample of peripheral blood. The origin of the receptors is a man aged 50 to 60 with active or convalescent COVID-19.

This chain links TRBV2 with TRBJ2-3; 9 bases align to TRBD1. With V trimmed by 5 bases and J by 3 bases, 6 bases remained unmatched. The CDR3 covers 15 residues. Germline V gene sequence: CDR1 SNHLY, CDR2 FYNNEI. Here the CDR3 reads CASSPDRGQTDTQYF. CDR3 sequence (DNA): TGTGCCAGCAGTCCGGACAGGGGACAAACAGATACGCAGTATTTT.

The chain links TRBV27 to TRBJ2-2, with TRBD1 matching 8 bases. V was pared by 1 base and J by 7 bases, with 2 bases of the junction left unmatched. The germline CDR1 and CDR2 sequences are MNHEY and SMNVEV (reference sequence). The CDR3 has 14 amino acids. Here the CDR3 DNA reads TGTGCCAGCAGTTTATTCAGGGGGCGCGGGGAGCTGTTTTTT. It translates to CASSLFRGRGELFF.

In regard to this clone: The junction and the germline gene differ at one end; a read error may be behind it. The genes are TRBV10-3 and TRBJ2-2, with D uncertain. The CDR3 contains 14 residues. CDR1 is ENHRY and CDR2 is SYGVKD in the germline V gene. The CDR3 reads CAISKSDFTGELFF. CDR3 nucleotides: TGTGCCATCAGTAAGTCCGACTTCACCGGGGAGCTGTTTTTT.

This clone was seen a handful of times. The gene calls are TRBV7-2 and TRBJ1-6, with D maybe TRBD1 (6 bases). This CDR3 region has 13 residues. The V end was cut by 2 bases, the J end by 16 bases, with 15 bases between. The germline V gene encodes CDR1 SGHTA and CDR2 FQGNSA. The CDR3 here is CASSLSRTALLHF. The DNA for the CDR3 is TGTGCCAGCAGCTTATCCCGGACAGCGTTACTCCACTTT. Filled out from reference TRBV7-2 and TRBJ1-6, the complete variable domain reads GAGVSQSPSNKVTEKGKDVELRCDPISGHTALYWYRQSLGQGLEFLIYFQGNSAPDKSGLPSDRFSAERTGGSVSTLTIQRTQQEDSAVYLCASSLSRTALLHFGNGTRLTVT.

The V call is TRBV19, the J call TRBJ1-5; 7 bases fit TRBD1. Per germline, CDR1 LNHDA and CDR2 SQIVND (reference sequence). The CDR3 contains 17 residues. V was pared by 4 bases and J by 5 bases, with 14 bases of the junction left unmatched. As DNA, the CDR3 is TGTGCCAGTAGTACCGTAACGACTCAGGGGGTCGATCAGCCCCAGCATTTT. Protein: CASSTVTTQGVDQPQHF.

The J gene is TRBJ1-5, the V gene TRBV28; TRBD1 agrees at 8 bases. Germline V gene lookup returns CDR1 MDHEN and CDR2 SYDVKM. The length of the CDR3 is 14 residues. The ends lost 8 bases at V and 5 bases at J; junction bases unmatched: 8. Written as DNA, the CDR3 is TGTGCCAGCCTCTCCGGGACAGGATATCAGCCCCAGCATTTT. It yields the protein CASLSGTGYQPQHF. Full variable domain (outside the CDR3, taken from reference TRBV28 and TRBJ1-5): DVKVTQSSRYLVKRTGEKVFLECVQDMDHENMFWYRQDPGLGLRLIYFSYDVKMKEKGDIPEGYSVSREKKERFSLILESASTNQTSMYLCASLSGTGYQPQHFGDGTRLSIL.

The chain is built from TRBV3-1 (or the pseudogene TRBV3-2) and TRBJ1-5; a possible D gene is TRBD1 (6 bases). The CDR3 has 15 amino acids. Germline CDR1 reads LGHDT; CDR2 reads YNNKEL (reference sequence). The germline V and J ends were trimmed by 4 bases and 7 bases, with 17 bases remaining between them. The chain's CDR3 is CASSPTGYTEQPQHF. Here the CDR3 DNA reads TGTGCCAGCAGCCCCACAGGGTATACGGAGCAGCCCCAGCATTTT.

The rearrangement joins TRBV7-9 to TRBJ1-1; D perhaps matches TRBD1 (5 bases). The CDR3 runs 14 residues. V lost 4 bases and J lost 0, with 9 bases in between. CDR1 and CDR2 (germline): SEHNR, FQNEAQ (reference sequence). The DNA for the CDR3 is TGTGCCAGCAGCTCGACAGTGATGAACACTGAAGCTTTCTTT. Protein sequence: CASSSTVMNTEAFF.

The CDR3 sequence is CSVETISGGFYEQYF. DNA of the CDR3: TGCAGCGTTGAGACTATTAGCGGGGGTTTCTACGAGCAGTACTTC. This sequence joins TRBV29-1 and TRBJ2-7, with 9 bases aligning to TRBD2. CDR1 SQVTM and CDR2 ANQGSEA come from the germline V gene. The CDR3 contains 15 residues. V lost 3 bases and J lost 3; bases outside the gene matches: 9.

The chain is built from TRBV19 and TRBJ2-4; 8 bases align to TRBD1. Germline lookup yields CDR1 LNHDA and CDR2 SQIVND (reference sequence). This CDR3 region has 15 residues. V shed 6 bases, J shed 8 bases, and the junction held 12 bases outside the gene matches. The CDR3 DNA follows: TGTGCCAGTAGAAAACTGACAGGGGTGTCGGACATTCAGTACTTC. Its translation: CASRKLTGVSDIQYF.

This clone has just a few counts. The CDR3 loop reads CASSEPGGNTIYF. The CDR3 nucleotides read TGTGCCAGCAGTGAGCCAGGCGGAAACACCATATATTTT. The chain joins TRBV25-1 to TRBJ1-3; D is unresolved. Trimming removed 3 bases from V and 4 bases from J, with 7 bases in between. Germline CDR1 MGHDK, CDR2 SYGVNS. CDR3 size: 13 residues.

The V call is TRBV4-2, the J call TRBJ1-5; D not certain. Germline V gene sequence: CDR1 LGHNA, CDR2 YNFKEQ. The V end was cut by 3 bases, the J end by 8 bases, with 11 bases between. The CDR3 runs 13 residues. CDR3 sequence: CASSHYLVEPQHF. The DNA for the CDR3 is TGTGCCAGCAGCCACTACCTTGTGGAGCCCCAGCATTTT.

As to this clone: Additional DNA sequences in this sample encode the identical CDR3. The V gene is TRBV5-6, the J gene TRBJ1-6; no definite D call. The germline gives CDR1 SGHDT, CDR2 YYEEEE. The CDR3 spans 13 residues. The ends were cut back, 4 bases at V and 7 bases at J, with 9 bases in the middle. The CDR3 sequence is CASSRTGNSPLHF. The CDR3 nucleotides read TGTGCCAGCAGCCGGACGGGGAATTCACCCCTCCACTTT.

The V gene is TRBV29-1, the J gene TRBJ2-5, with TRBD1 identical over 9 bases. Germline values: CDR1 SQVTM, CDR2 ANQGSEA. The CDR3 sequence is 14 residues long. V dropped 1 base and J dropped 5; count of bases not matched to a gene: 5. The CDR3 DNA follows: TGCAGCGTTGAAGGGTGGGACAGGGAGGAGACCCAGTACTTC. Encoded protein: CSVEGWDREETQYF.

The CDR3 sequence is CASSMNRVATDTQYF. Here the CDR3 DNA reads TGTGCCAGTAGTATGAATCGAGTAGCCACAGATACGCAGTATTTT. The V call is TRBV19, the J call TRBJ2-3; D is unresolved. V was trimmed by 3 bases and J by 2 bases, leaving 12 bases between them. This CDR3 comprises 15 residues. Germline V lookup: CDR1 LNHDA, CDR2 SQIVND (reference sequence).

The rearrangement joins TRBV18 to TRBJ1-1; 7 nucleotides align to TRBD1. V lost 6 bases, J lost 4 bases, and 5 bases stayed unmatched. CDR1 is KGHSH, CDR2 LQKENI, per germline. This CDR3 region has 13 residues. The CDR3 nucleotides read TGTGCCAGCTCCGACAGGGCGACCACTGAAGCTTTCTTT. Encoded protein: CASSDRATTEAFF.

CDR3 protein: CASSQGLGVSYNEQFF. The CDR3 DNA reads TGTGCCAGCAGCCAGGGGCTAGGGGTCTCCTACAATGAGCAGTTCTTC. V usage is TRBV14 and J usage is TRBJ2-1; D may be TRBD1 (5 bases). Germline loops: CDR1 SGHDN, CDR2 FVKESK. V was shortened by 3 bases and J by 0 bases, with 12 bases between the two germline ends. This CDR3 spans 16 amino acids.

The genes are TRBV15 and TRBJ1-3, with TRBD1 identical over 8 bases. The CDR3 runs to 15 residues. The germline CDR1 and CDR2 sequences are LNHNV and YYDKDF (reference sequence). V trimming: 1 base; J trimming: 8 bases; junction bases outside the gene matches: 7. The DNA of the CDR3 is TGTGCCACCAGCAGAGCCGGGACAGGATCGGACACCATATATTTT. Residues: CATSRAGTGSDTIYF. The variable domain in full, completed from reference TRBV15 and TRBJ1-3, reads DAMVIQNPRYQVTQFGKPVTLSCSQTLNHNVMYWYQQKSSQAPKLLFHYYDKDFNNEADTPDNFQSRRPNTSFCFLDIRSPGLGDTAMYLCATSRAGTGSDTIYFGEGSWLTVV.